This T cell receptor (beta chain) was sequenced for a study of blood T cell repertoires in COVID-19. Per the germline V gene, CDR1 is SGHNT and CDR2 is YENEEA. The V segment lost 5 bases and the J segment 6 bases; nucleotides outside the gene matches: 7. The CDR3 totals 15 residues. Method: immunoSEQ multiplex PCR; TCRdb's copy keeps in-frame clones and lacks some. This sample has a few hundred thousand clones, with more than 80% found just once. Sequencing was done on a sample of peripheral blood. This sequence originates from a woman aged 30 to 39 with active or convalescent COVID-19. The chain couples TRBV11-3 to TRBJ2-1, with 10 positions matching TRBD1. The CDR3 DNA follows: TGTGCCAGCAGCACCACGGGGACAGGGGCCAATGAGCAGTTCTTC. Amino acid sequence: CASSTTGTGANEQFF.